This paragraph covers one TCR beta chain sequence. This sample was included in a study of blood T cells in healthy people across ages. CDR1 SGHNT and CDR2 YENEEA come from the germline V gene. Germline trimming cut 6 bases from V and 7 bases from J; bases unmatched to any gene: 11. This CDR3 is built from 15 residues. Healthy individuals of Caucasian origin from Russia, aged roughly 6 to 100, served as donors. Donors each provided about 10 milliliters of peripheral blood. RNA extraction gave at least 5.5 micrograms of total RNA per sample. The second PCR ran roughly 7 to 11 cycles with a sample-barcoded 5' primer and J-beta primers. TCRdb used MiXCR to reprocess the 5' RACE reads, holding one entry per CDR3 protein. The sample has 1.5 million to 2 million distinct CDR3 sequences; approximately 39% are singletons.

The receptor comes from a human donor in good health. V and J are TRBV11-3 and TRBJ2-1; 8 bases are a match to TRBD2. The sample comprised blood. DNA of the CDR3: TGTGCCAGCAGGATAGCGGGGTCAAGCAGGAATGAGCAGTTCTTC. Its translation: CASRIAGSSRNEQFF.